This T cell receptor (beta chain) was identified during a study of shared clonotypes between healthy human individuals. The wider study: Donors, aged 18 to 49, were a couple of women and three men. Overall study results and limits: Owing to a small donor count, the genetic and exposure-history diversity represented was limited.

Clones were read by immunoSEQ multiplex PCR, and TCRdb kept only the in-frame ones, dropping some. This table holds about 2.3 million clones, around 93% found once. V was cut by 10 bases and J by 4 bases, with 16 bases left in between. Germline V gives CDR1 MNHNY, CDR2 SVGAGI (reference sequence). CDR3 length: 14 residues. As regards this clone: No antigen is known for it.

The chain combines TRBV6-6 with TRBJ1-4; tentatively, D is TRBD1 (6 bases). The sample consisted of naive CD4+ T cells from PBMCs. Subset here: CD45RA+ positively selected. This clonotype was sampled from a young man in good health. Some clones in this sample may be carry-over from other donors' samples. In DNA form, the CDR3 reads TGTGCCACCACGAGGGGGGCGAATAATGAAAAACTGTTTTTT. Protein: CATTRGANNEKLFF.